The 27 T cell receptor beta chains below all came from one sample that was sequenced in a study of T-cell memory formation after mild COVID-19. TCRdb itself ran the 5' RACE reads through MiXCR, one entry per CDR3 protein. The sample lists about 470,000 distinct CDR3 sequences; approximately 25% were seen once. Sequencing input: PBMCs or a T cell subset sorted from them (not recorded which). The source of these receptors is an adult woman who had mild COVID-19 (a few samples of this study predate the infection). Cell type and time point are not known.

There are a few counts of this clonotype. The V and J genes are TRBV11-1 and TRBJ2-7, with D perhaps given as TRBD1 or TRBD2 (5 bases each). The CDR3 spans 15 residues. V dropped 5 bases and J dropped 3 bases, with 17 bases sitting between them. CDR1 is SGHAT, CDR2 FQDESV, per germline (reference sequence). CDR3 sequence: CASSPRLGRFYEQYF. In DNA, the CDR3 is TGTGCCAGCAGCCCAAGATTGGGACGATTCTACGAGCAGTACTTC.

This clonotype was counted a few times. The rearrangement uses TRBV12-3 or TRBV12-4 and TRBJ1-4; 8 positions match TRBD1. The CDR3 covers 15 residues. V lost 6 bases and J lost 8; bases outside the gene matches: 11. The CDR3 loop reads CASSPPDRAGEKLFF. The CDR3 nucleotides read TGTGCCAGCAGCCCCCCGGACAGGGCCGGGGAAAAACTGTTTTTT.

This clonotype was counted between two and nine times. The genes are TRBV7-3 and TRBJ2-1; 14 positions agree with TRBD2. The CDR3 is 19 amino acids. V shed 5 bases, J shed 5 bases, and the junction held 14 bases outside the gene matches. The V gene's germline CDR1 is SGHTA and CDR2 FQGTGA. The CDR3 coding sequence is TGTGCCAGCAGCCTGAAGGGGACTAGCGGGAGTAAGGCCCACAATGAGCAGTTCTTC. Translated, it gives CASSLKGTSGSKAHNEQFF.

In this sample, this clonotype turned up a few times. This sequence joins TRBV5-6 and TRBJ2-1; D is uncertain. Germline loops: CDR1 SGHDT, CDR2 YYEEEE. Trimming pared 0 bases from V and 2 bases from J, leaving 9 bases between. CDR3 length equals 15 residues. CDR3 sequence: CASSLVWVTYNEQFF. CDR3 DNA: TGTGCCAGCAGCTTGGTATGGGTTACCTACAATGAGCAGTTCTTC.

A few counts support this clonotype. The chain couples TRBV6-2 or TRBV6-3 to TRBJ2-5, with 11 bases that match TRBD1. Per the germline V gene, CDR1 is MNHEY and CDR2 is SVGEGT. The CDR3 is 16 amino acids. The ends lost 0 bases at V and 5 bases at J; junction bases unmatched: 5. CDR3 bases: TGTGCCAGCAGTTACTCACGGACAGGGGGCGGTGAGACCCAGTACTTC. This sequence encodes CASSYSRTGGGETQYF.

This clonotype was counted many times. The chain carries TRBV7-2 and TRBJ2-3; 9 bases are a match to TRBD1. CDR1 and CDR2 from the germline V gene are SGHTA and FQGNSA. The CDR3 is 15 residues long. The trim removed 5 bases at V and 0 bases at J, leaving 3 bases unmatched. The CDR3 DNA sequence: TGTGCCAGCAGCCCTACAGGGGGCAGCACAGATACGCAGTATTTT. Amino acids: CASSPTGGSTDTQYF.

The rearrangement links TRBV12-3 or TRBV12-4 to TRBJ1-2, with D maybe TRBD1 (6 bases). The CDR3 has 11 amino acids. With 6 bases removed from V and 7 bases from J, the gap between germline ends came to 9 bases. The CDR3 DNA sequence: TGTGCCAGCAGCTTGGACAGTGGCTACACCTTC. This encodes CASSLDSGYTF.

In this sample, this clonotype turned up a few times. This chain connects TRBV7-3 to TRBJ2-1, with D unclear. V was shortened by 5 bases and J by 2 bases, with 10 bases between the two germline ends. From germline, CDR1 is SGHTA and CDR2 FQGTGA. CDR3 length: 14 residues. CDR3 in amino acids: CASSPGSPYNEQFF. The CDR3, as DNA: TGTGCCAGCAGCCCAGGAAGCCCCTACAATGAGCAGTTCTTC.

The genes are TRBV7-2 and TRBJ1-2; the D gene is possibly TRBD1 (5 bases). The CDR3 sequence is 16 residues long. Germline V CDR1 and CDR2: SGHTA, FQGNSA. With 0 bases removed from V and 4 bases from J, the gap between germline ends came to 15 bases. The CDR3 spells CASSLANRQGLYGYTF. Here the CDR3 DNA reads TGTGCCAGCAGCTTAGCCAACAGGCAGGGCCTCTATGGCTACACCTTC.

Here the CDR3 DNA reads TGCGCCAGCAGCTCGACAGGGGGGGTCTCTGGGGCCAACGTCCTGACTTTC. Encoded protein: CASSSTGGVSGANVLTF. The chain has TRBV5-1 and TRBJ2-6, with 9 nucleotides matching TRBD1. This CDR3 is 17 amino acids long. V shed 3 bases, J shed 0 bases, and the junction held 4 bases outside the gene matches. Germline lookup yields CDR1 SGHRS and CDR2 YFSETQ.

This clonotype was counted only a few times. CDR3 sequence: CASSEWFQSNQPQHF. CDR3 sequence (DNA): TGTGCCAGCAGTGAATGGTTCCAGTCCAATCAGCCCCAGCATTTT. This chain joins TRBV6-1 and TRBJ1-5; D ambiguous. V gave up 2 bases and J gave up 3 bases, with 11 bases separating them. In germline, CDR1 is MNHNS, CDR2 SASEGT. The CDR3 has 15 amino acids.

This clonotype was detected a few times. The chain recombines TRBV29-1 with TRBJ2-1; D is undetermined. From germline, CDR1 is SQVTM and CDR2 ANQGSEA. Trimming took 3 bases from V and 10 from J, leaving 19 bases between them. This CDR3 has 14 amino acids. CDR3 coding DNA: TGCAGCGTTGACGTCGGGTCACCCCGGTGGGAGCAGTTCTTC. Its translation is CSVDVGSPRWEQFF.

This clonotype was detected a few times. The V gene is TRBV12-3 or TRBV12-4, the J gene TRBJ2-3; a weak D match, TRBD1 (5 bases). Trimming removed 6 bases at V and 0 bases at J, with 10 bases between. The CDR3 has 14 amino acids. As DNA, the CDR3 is TGTGCCAGCAGCCTAGACAGAAGCACAGATACGCAGTATTTT. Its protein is CASSLDRSTDTQYF.

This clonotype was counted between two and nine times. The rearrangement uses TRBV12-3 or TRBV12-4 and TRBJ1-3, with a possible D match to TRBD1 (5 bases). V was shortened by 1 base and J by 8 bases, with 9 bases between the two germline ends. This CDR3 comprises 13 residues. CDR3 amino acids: CASSLGQGDTIYF. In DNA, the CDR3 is TGTGCCAGCAGTTTAGGCCAGGGAGACACCATATATTTT.

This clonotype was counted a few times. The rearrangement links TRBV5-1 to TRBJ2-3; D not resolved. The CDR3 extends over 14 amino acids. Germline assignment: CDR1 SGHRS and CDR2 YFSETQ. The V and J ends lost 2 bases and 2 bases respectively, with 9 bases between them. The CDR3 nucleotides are TGCGCCAGCAGCTTCCGGTATCTCACAGATACGCAGTATTTT. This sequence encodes CASSFRYLTDTQYF.

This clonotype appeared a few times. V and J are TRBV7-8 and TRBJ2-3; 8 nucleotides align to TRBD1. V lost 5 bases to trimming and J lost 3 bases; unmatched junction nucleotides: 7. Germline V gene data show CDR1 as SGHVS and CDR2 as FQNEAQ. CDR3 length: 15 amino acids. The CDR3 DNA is TGTGCCAGCAGCACCCGGGACAGGCGAACAGATACGCAGTATTTT. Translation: CASSTRDRRTDTQYF. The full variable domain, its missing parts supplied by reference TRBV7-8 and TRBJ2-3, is GAGVSQSPRYKVAKRGQDVALRCDPISGHVSLFWYQQALGQGPEFLTYFQNEAQLDKSGLPSDRFFAERPEGSVSTLKIQRTQQEDSAVYLCASSTRDRRTDTQYFGPGTRLTVL.

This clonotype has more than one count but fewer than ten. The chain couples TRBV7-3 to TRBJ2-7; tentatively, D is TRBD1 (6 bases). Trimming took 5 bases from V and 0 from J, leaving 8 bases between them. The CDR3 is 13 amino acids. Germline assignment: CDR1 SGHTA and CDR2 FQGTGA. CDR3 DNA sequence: TGTGCCAGCAGCCAACAGGGCTCCTACGAGCAGTACTTC. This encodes CASSQQGSYEQYF.

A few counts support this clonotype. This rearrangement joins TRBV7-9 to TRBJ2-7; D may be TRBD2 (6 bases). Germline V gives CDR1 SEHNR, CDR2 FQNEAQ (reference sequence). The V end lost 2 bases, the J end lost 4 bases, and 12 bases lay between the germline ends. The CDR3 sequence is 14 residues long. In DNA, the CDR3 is TGTGCCAGCAGCTTAATGAGGGACTCTTACGAGCAGTACTTC. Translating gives CASSLMRDSYEQYF. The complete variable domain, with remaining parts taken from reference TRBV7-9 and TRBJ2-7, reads DTGVSQNPRHKITKRGQNVTFRCDPISEHNRLYWYRQTLGQGPEFLTYFQNEAQLEKSRLLSDRFSAERPKGSFSTLEIQRTEQGDSAMYLCASSLMRDSYEQYFGPGTRLTVT.

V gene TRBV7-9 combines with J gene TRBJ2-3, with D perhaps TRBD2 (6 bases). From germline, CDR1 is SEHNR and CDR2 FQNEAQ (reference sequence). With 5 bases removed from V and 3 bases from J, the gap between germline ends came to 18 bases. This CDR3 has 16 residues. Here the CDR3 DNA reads TGTGCCAGCAGCAAGGAATCAGGGAGGAGGACAGATACGCAGTATTTT. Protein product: CASSKESGRRTDTQYF.

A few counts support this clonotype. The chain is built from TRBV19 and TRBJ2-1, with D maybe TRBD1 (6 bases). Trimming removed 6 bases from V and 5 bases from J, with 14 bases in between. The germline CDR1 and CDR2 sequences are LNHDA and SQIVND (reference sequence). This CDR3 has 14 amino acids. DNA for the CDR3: TGTGCCAGTAGCTTCAACAGGGTTGACAATGAGCAGTTCTTC. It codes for CASSFNRVDNEQFF. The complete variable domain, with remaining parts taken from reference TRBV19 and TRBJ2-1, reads DGGITQSPKYLFRKEGQNVTLSCEQNLNHDAMYWYRQDPGQGLRLIYYSQIVNDFQKGDIAEGYSVSREKKESFPLTVTSAQKNPTAFYLCASSFNRVDNEQFFGPGTRLTVL.

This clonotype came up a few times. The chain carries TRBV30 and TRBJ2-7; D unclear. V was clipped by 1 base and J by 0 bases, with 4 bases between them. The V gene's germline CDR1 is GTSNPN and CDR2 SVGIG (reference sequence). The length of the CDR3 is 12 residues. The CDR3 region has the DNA TGTGCCTGGAGTGGGGACTCCTACGAGCAGTACTTC. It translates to CAWSGDSYEQYF.

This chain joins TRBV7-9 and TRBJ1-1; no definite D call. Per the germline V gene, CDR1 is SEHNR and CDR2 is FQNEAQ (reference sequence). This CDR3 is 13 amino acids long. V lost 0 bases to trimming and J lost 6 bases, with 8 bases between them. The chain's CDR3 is CASSLALRPEAFF. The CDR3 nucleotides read TGTGCCAGCAGCTTAGCCCTAAGGCCTGAAGCTTTCTTT.

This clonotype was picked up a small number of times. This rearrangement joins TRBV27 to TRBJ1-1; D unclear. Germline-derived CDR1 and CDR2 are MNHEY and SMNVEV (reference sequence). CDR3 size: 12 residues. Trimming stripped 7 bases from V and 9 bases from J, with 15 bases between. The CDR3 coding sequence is TGTGCCAGCAAAGGGTTGGAAGCGAAAGCTTTCTTT. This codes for CASKGLEAKAFF.

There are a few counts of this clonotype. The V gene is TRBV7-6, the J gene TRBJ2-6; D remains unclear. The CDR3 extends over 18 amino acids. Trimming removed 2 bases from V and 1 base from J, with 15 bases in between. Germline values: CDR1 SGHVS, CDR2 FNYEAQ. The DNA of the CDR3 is TGTGCCAGCAGCTTATGGGTCAGATCTGGGTCTGGGGCCAACGTCCTGACTTTC. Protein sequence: CASSLWVRSGSGANVLTF.

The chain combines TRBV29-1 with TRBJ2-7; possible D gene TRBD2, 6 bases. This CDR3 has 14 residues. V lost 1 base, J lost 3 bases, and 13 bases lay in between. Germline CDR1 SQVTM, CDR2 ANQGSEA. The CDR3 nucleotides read TGCAGCGTTGAAGGCGGGACTTCCTACTACGAGCAGTACTTC. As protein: CSVEGGTSYYEQYF.

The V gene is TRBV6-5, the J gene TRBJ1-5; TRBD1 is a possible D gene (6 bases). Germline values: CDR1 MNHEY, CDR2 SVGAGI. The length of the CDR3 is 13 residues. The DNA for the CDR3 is TGTGATTTTGCAGGGGTAAGCAATCAGCCCCAGCATTTT. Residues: CDFAGVSNQPQHF.

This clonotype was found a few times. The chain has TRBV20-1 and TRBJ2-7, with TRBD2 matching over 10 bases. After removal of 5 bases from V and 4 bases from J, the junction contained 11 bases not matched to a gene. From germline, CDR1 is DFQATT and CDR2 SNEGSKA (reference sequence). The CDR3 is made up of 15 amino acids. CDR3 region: CSALPTTSGAYEQYF. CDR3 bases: TGCAGTGCTCTCCCGACTACTAGCGGGGCTTACGAGCAGTACTTC.